These 10 T cell receptor beta chains were all obtained from the same sample, sequenced in a study of blood T cell repertoires in COVID-19. Some clones are missing from TCRdb's copy, which holds only in-frame ones; the method was immunoSEQ multiplex PCR. This sample has just under 350,000 clones, with under 95% found just once. The sequenced material came from peripheral blood. The receptors originated from a woman aged 18-29 years who had recovered from COVID-19.

The rearrangement links TRBV6-2 or TRBV6-3 to TRBJ2-4; 12 bases fit TRBD2. CDR1 and CDR2 (germline): MNHEY, SVGEGT. V lost 7 bases to trimming and J lost 2 bases; unmatched junction nucleotides: 15. The CDR3 consists of 19 residues. The CDR3 DNA is TGTGCCAGCACCCCACGCGGACTAGCGGGATTCTCGTCCAAAAACATTCAGTACTTC. Encoded protein: CASTPRGLAGFSSKNIQYF.

This chain joins TRBV10-3 and TRBJ2-7; maybe TRBD1 (6 bases). The length of the CDR3 is 13 residues. V was cut by 3 bases and J by 3 bases, with 9 bases left in between. Germline CDR1 ENHRY, CDR2 SYGVKD. The CDR3 DNA reads TGTGCCATCAGTGACGGCAGGGGCTACGAGCAGTACGTC. Translation gives CAISDGRGYEQYV.

The chain uses TRBV29-1 and TRBJ2-3, with 8 bases fitting TRBD1. This CDR3 is built from 15 residues. Germline V gene lookup returns CDR1 SQVTM and CDR2 ANQGSEA. V was clipped by 0 bases and J by 2 bases; unmatched bases: 4. The CDR3 spells CSVEDGQGITDTQYF. The CDR3 DNA is TGCAGCGTTGAAGATGGACAGGGTATCACAGATACGCAGTATTTT.

J is TRBJ2-3 and V is TRBV10-3, with no clear D. V lost 6 bases, J lost 0 bases, and 10 bases lay in between. CDR3 size: 14 residues. Germline CDR1 ENHRY, CDR2 SYGVKD. CDR3 sequence (DNA): TGTGCCATCAGCTTCACGCAGAGCACAGATACGCAGTATTTT. This translates into CAISFTQSTDTQYF.

The sample holds one count of this clone. The rearrangement joins TRBV5-4 to TRBJ1-2, with 10 bases lining up with TRBD1. The CDR3 is 19 residues long. V was clipped by 6 bases and J by 3 bases; unmatched bases: 20. Looked up from germline, CDR1 is SGHNT and CDR2 is YYREEE (reference sequence). CDR3 nucleotide sequence: TGTGCCAGCACCCAACGAGGCCCGGGACAGGGGATTTTGGACTATGGCTACACCTTC. Its translation is CASTQRGPGQGILDYGYTF.

This clone was seen a single time. This chain links TRBV5-5 with TRBJ2-1, with TRBD2 matching 9 bases. V lost 1 base, J lost 6 bases, and 11 bases stayed unmatched. In germline, CDR1 is SGHKS, CDR2 YYEKEE (reference sequence). This CDR3 is 17 amino acids long. The DNA of the CDR3 is TGTGCCAGCAGCTTGTTTAATCTAGCGGGATCGTCCAATGAGCAGTTCTTC. As protein: CASSLFNLAGSSNEQFF.

The rearrangement links TRBV24-1 to TRBJ1-2; D unclear. The germline V gene encodes CDR1 KGHDR and CDR2 SFDVKD. The ends were cut back, 1 base at V and 5 bases at J, with 10 bases in the middle. CDR3 size: 14 residues. In DNA form, the CDR3 reads TGTGCCACCAGTGATTTCGGTCGGACTTATGGCTACACCTTC. Translation: CATSDFGRTYGYTF.

V and J are TRBV6-2 or TRBV6-3 and TRBJ2-3, with TRBD2 identical over 13 bases. The CDR3 totals 16 residues. The V and J ends lost 5 bases and 5 bases, in that order; junction bases with no gene match: 7. CDR1 is MNHEY and CDR2 is SVGEGT in the germline V gene. The CDR3 nucleotides read TGTGCCAGCAGTCCGAGGACTAGCGGGAGAAAAGATACGCAGTATTTT. Encoded protein: CASSPRTSGRKDTQYF.

This chain uses TRBV7-9 with TRBJ1-1; D call uncertain. The CDR3 loop spans 13 amino acids. Germline-derived CDR1 and CDR2 are SEHNR and FQNEAQ (reference sequence). The germline V and J ends were trimmed by 5 bases and 0 bases, with 7 bases remaining between them. The CDR3 reads CASSHIMNTEAFF. The CDR3 nucleotides are TGTGCCAGCAGCCACATAATGAACACTGAAGCTTTCTTT.

This clone was observed once. V usage is TRBV11-2 and J usage is TRBJ2-1, with 8 bases matching TRBD2. Unmatched junction bases numbered 14, after V lost 5 bases and J lost 5 bases. The CDR3 runs 17 residues. CDR1 and CDR2 (germline): SGHAT, FQNNGV. The CDR3 loop is CASSPTGASGPNNEQFF. DNA for the CDR3: TGTGCCAGCAGCCCTACCGGGGCTAGCGGGCCTAACAATGAGCAGTTCTTC.